This TCR beta chain was retrieved from a study of blood T cell repertoires in COVID-19. In its sample, this clone was seen once. V lost 4 bases, J lost 5 bases, and 12 bases lay in between. This CDR3 is 14 amino acids long. The V gene's germline CDR1 is SGDLS and CDR2 YYNGEE. The protocol was immunoSEQ multiplex PCR, while the TCRdb copy is restricted to in-frame clones and leaves out a portion. Of approximately 250,000 clones in the sample, about 86% were seen once. The chain carries TRBV9 and TRBJ2-2; TRBD2 is a possible D gene (6 bases). The sample taken for sequencing was peripheral blood. The receptor comes from a man aged 18 to 30 with active or convalescent COVID-19. In DNA, the CDR3 is TGTGCCAGCAGCTCGTCGGGGGTTACCGGGGAGCTGTTTTTT. This gives the protein CASSSSGVTGELFF.